These 27 T cell receptor beta chains came from one sample sequenced in a study of shared clonotypes between healthy human individuals. Generated by immunoSEQ multiplex PCR, the TCRdb table keeps only in-frame clones and is missing some. Of some 2.4 million clones listed, approximately 93% were seen once; the top ten hold approximately 0.36%. Material for sequencing was naive CD4+ T cells from PBMCs. The subset is: CD45RA+ positively selected. All receptors derive from a man aged 18 to 29 in good health. Some clones in this sample may be carry-over from other donors' samples.

CDR3 in amino acids: CASSQGRGRGTEAFF. The CDR3 nucleotides read TGCGCCAGCAGCCAAGGGAGGGGGCGCGGCACTGAAGCTTTCTTT. V is TRBV4-3 and J is TRBJ1-1; 7 bases match TRBD1. The germline V gene has CDR1 LGHNA and CDR2 YSLEER. The CDR3 consists of 15 residues. The junction had 6 bases not matched to a gene; V was cut back by 1 base and J by 4 bases.

V usage is TRBV11-3 and J usage is TRBJ2-2, with 8 positions matching TRBD2. The trim removed 5 bases at V and 2 bases at J, leaving 7 bases unmatched. The CDR3 spans 16 residues. Germline values: CDR1 SGHNT, CDR2 YENEEA. CDR3: CASSPPLAGNTGELFF. In DNA, the CDR3 is TGTGCCAGCAGCCCGCCTCTAGCGGGTAACACCGGGGAGCTGTTTTTT.

The chain links TRBV21-1 to TRBJ1-1; no check of the table's D call, TRBD1, against the DNA was made. TRBV21-1 is classified as a pseudogene. The CDR3 has 16 amino acids. This chain's CDR3 is CASTANNRELNTEAFF. The DNA for the CDR3 is TGTGCCAGCACCGCTAATAACAGGGAACTGAACACTGAAGCTTTCTTT.

V gene TRBV11-2 combines with J gene TRBJ2-1; 12 nucleotides agree with TRBD2. V gave up 4 bases and J gave up 7 bases; unmatched junction bases: 5. The germline V gene has CDR1 SGHAT and CDR2 FQNNGV. This CDR3 is 15 amino acids long. The CDR3 here is CASSSLAGGGNEQFF. CDR3 nucleotide sequence: TGTGCCAGCAGCTCCCTAGCGGGAGGGGGAAATGAGCAGTTCTTC.

This clone has more than one count but fewer than ten. V usage is TRBV19 and J usage is TRBJ1-3; D is ambiguous. Trimming stripped 6 bases from V and 4 bases from J, with 13 bases between. CDR1 and CDR2 (germline): LNHDA, SQIVND (reference sequence). The CDR3 is made up of 14 amino acids. CDR3 sequence reads: CASSRGPTGNTIYF. The DNA of the CDR3 is TGTGCCAGTAGCCGAGGACCTACGGGAAACACCATATATTTT.

V and J are TRBV14 and TRBJ2-2; maybe TRBD1 (5 bases). CDR3 length: 14 amino acids. Germline CDR1 SGHDN, CDR2 FVKESK. V lost 6 bases and J lost 3, with 11 bases in between. CDR3 nucleotide sequence: TGTGCCAGCAGGCCCAGACAGTACACCGGGGAGCTGTTTTTT. As protein: CASRPRQYTGELFF.

The V call is TRBV19, the J call TRBJ1-5; D ambiguous. Looked up from germline, CDR1 is LNHDA and CDR2 is SQIVND (reference sequence). Trimming took 4 bases from V and 6 from J, leaving 13 bases between them. CDR3 length: 14 residues. DNA of the CDR3: TGTGCCAGTAGTAGAGGACGGGTTGGTCAGCCCCAGCATTTT. Amino acid sequence: CASSRGRVGQPQHF.

The chain couples TRBV7-2 to TRBJ2-7, with 8 bases lining up with TRBD1. The CDR3 covers 14 residues. Trimming took 4 bases from V and 3 from J; bases not matched to a gene: 5. Germline assignment: CDR1 SGHTA and CDR2 FQGNSA. CDR3 in amino acids: CASSSDRGDYEQYF. The CDR3 DNA is TGTGCCAGCAGCTCCGACAGGGGTGACTACGAGCAGTACTTC.

The rearrangement joins TRBV7-3 to TRBJ2-5; maybe TRBD2 (6 bases). V was pared by 3 bases and J by 4 bases, with 12 bases between. Germline CDR1 reads SGHTA; CDR2 reads FQGTGA. The CDR3 covers 14 residues. The CDR3: CASSFLGRSETQYF. DNA for the CDR3: TGTGCCAGCAGCTTCCTCGGGAGATCAGAGACCCAGTACTTC.

The chain couples TRBV5-4 to TRBJ1-5, with D unresolved. The V and J ends lost 4 bases and 5 bases respectively, with 13 bases between them. The CDR3 runs 14 residues. CDR1 and CDR2 from the germline V gene are SGHNT and YYREEE (reference sequence). The CDR3 loop is CASSLSGWDQPQHF. The CDR3 coding sequence is TGTGCCAGCAGCCTATCAGGCTGGGATCAGCCCCAGCATTTT.

The V and J genes are TRBV7-6 and TRBJ2-2, with 11 bases fitting TRBD2. Germline CDR1 reads SGHVS; CDR2 reads FNYEAQ. Trimming removed 0 bases from V and 5 bases from J; junction bases left unmatched: 5. This CDR3 comprises 17 residues. The CDR3 is CASSLAVLAGETGELFF. The CDR3 DNA reads as TGTGCCAGCAGCTTAGCGGTACTAGCGGGAGAAACCGGGGAGCTGTTTTTT.

The chain joins TRBV19 to TRBJ1-2, with TRBD1 matching over 7 bases. J gave up 4 bases and V 5 bases, and 19 bases lay outside the gene matches. This CDR3 region has 18 residues. From germline, CDR1 is LNHDA and CDR2 SQIVND (reference sequence). CDR3 protein: CASSSPGQPLLSSYGYTF. CDR3 in DNA: TGTGCCAGTAGTTCGCCGGGACAGCCTCTTTTATCGAGCTATGGCTACACCTTC.

The genes are TRBV5-1 and TRBJ2-5; 8 positions agree with TRBD2. Germline V lookup: CDR1 SGHRS, CDR2 YFSETQ. This CDR3 region has 17 residues. V trimming: 3 bases; J trimming: 0 bases; junction bases outside the gene matches: 10. As DNA, the CDR3 is TGCGCCAGCAGCTCCCGGGGGGGCTGGGAGTACCAAGAGACCCAGTACTTC. It codes for CASSSRGGWEYQETQYF.

Comments on this clone: Distinct nucleotide sequences in the sample also encode this CDR3. The rearrangement uses TRBV9 and TRBJ1-3; D not certain. Germline lookup yields CDR1 SGDLS and CDR2 YYNGEE. The CDR3 spans 14 residues. Trimming pared 0 bases from V and 0 bases from J, leaving 4 bases between. CDR3 in amino acids: CASSVAPSGNTIYF. In DNA, the CDR3 is TGTGCCAGCAGCGTAGCGCCCTCTGGAAACACCATATATTTT. The full variable domain, rest sourced from reference TRBV9 and TRBJ1-3, is DSGVTQTPKHLITATGQRVTLRCSPRSGDLSVYWYQQSLDQGLQFLIQYYNGEERAKGNILERFSAQQFPDLHSELNLSSLELGDSALYFCASSVAPSGNTIYFGEGSWLTVV.

The chain has TRBV29-1 and TRBJ1-5, with a weak D call TRBD1 (5 bases). CDR1 SQVTM and CDR2 ANQGSEA come from the germline V gene. The CDR3 has 12 amino acids. Trimming pared 1 base from V and 8 bases from J, leaving 9 bases between. CDR3 loop: CSVEGGGEPQHF. The CDR3 region has the DNA TGCAGCGTTGAAGGCGGGGGGGAGCCCCAGCATTTT.

In this sample, this clone turned up a few times. The genes are TRBV11-2 and TRBJ1-1; 8 positions agree with TRBD1. The trim removed 1 base at V and 7 bases at J, leaving 2 bases unmatched. The CDR3 runs to 13 residues. Germline V gives CDR1 SGHAT, CDR2 FQNNGV. The CDR3 nucleotides read TGTGCCAGCAGCTTAGGCGGACAGGGTGAAGCTTTCTTT. Its translation is CASSLGGQGEAFF.

The CDR3 is CASSSQGTYEKLFF. The CDR3 nucleotides are TGTGCCAGCAGCTCACAGGGGACTTATGAAAAACTGTTTTTT. The chain joins TRBV7-2 to TRBJ1-4; 7 bases map to TRBD1. Trimming at V came to 4 bases and at J to 6 bases, leaving 5 bases not matched to a gene. CDR1 and CDR2 from the germline V gene are SGHTA and FQGNSA. This CDR3 has 14 amino acids.

About this clone: The sample holds other DNA sequences that translate to the same CDR3. The V and J genes are TRBV7-2 and TRBJ1-5; 8 nucleotides align to TRBD1. CDR1 is SGHTA, CDR2 FQGNSA, per germline. The CDR3 runs 14 residues. Unmatched junction bases numbered 4, after V lost 4 bases and J lost 5 bases. CDR3 amino acids: CASSSRQGHQPQHF. The CDR3 region has the DNA TGTGCCAGCAGCTCTAGACAGGGGCATCAGCCCCAGCATTTT.

As for this clone: Additional DNA sequences in this sample encode the identical CDR3. The rearrangement links TRBV6-5 to TRBJ2-5; no reliable D call. The length of the CDR3 is 13 residues. V was trimmed by 0 bases and J by 2 bases, leaving 4 bases between them. Germline V CDR1 and CDR2: MNHEY, SVGAGI. CDR3 sequence: CASSYSSQETQYF. CDR3 DNA sequence: TGTGCCAGCAGTTACTCTAGTCAAGAGACCCAGTACTTC.

This clone occurred once. J is TRBJ2-3 and V is TRBV6-5; D is unresolved. The CDR3 is made up of 12 amino acids. Looked up from germline, CDR1 is MNHEY and CDR2 is SVGAGI. With 6 bases removed from V and 5 bases from J, the gap between germline ends came to 9 bases. The CDR3 protein is CASRPPGDTQYF. The CDR3 DNA reads TGTGCCAGCAGACCTCCGGGAGATACGCAGTATTTT.

With respect to this clone: Other DNA sequences within the sample encode an identical CDR3. The chain is built from TRBV19 and TRBJ1-5; D possibly corresponds to TRBD1 (5 bases). Trimming removed 6 bases from V and 5 bases from J, with 11 bases in between. Germline CDR1 reads LNHDA; CDR2 reads SQIVND (reference sequence). This CDR3 is 13 amino acids long. The CDR3 bases are TGTGCCAGTAGCCTCGACAGAGATCAGCCCCAGCATTTT. Translating it yields CASSLDRDQPQHF.

This clone was seen only a few times. In DNA, the CDR3 is TGTGCCAGCAGTTCAGGGCCGGTATATACCGGGGAGCTGTTTTTT. It translates to CASSSGPVYTGELFF. The rearrangement links TRBV27 to TRBJ2-2; D is possibly TRBD1 (5 bases). CDR3 size: 15 residues. With 4 bases removed from V and 5 bases from J, the gap between germline ends came to 14 bases. CDR1 MNHEY and CDR2 SMNVEV come from the germline V gene (reference sequence).

The chain is built from TRBV7-2 and TRBJ2-7; no reliable D call. This CDR3 is built from 12 residues. From germline, CDR1 is SGHTA and CDR2 FQGNSA. V gave up 6 bases and J gave up 11 bases, with 17 bases separating them. This chain's CDR3 is CASSLTETVEYF. The DNA for the CDR3 is TGTGCCAGCAGTCTAACCGAGACGGTGGAGTACTTC.

The table lists this clone with a few counts. The rearrangement links TRBV10-1 to TRBJ2-7, with D maybe TRBD2 (6 bases). The CDR3 runs 16 residues. CDR1 and CDR2 from the germline V gene are WNHNN and SYGVQD (reference sequence). V lost 8 bases to trimming and J lost 5 bases, with 25 bases between them. CDR3 sequence: CASARESRRGGDEQYF. DNA of the CDR3: TGCGCCAGCGCGCGAGAGTCCCGGCGGGGCGGCGACGAGCAGTACTTC.

This clone was observed a few times. The rearrangement links TRBV29-1 to TRBJ1-5; D may be TRBD1 (5 bases). V shed 7 bases and J shed 3 bases, with 13 bases lying between them. The germline V gene encodes CDR1 SQVTM and CDR2 ANQGSEA. The CDR3 runs 13 residues. CDR3 region: CSAGTQYNQPQHF. Written as DNA, the CDR3 is TGCAGCGCAGGGACCCAATACAATCAGCCCCAGCATTTT.

This clone was observed a few times. V usage is TRBV5-1 and J usage is TRBJ2-7; 13 positions match TRBD2. The junction had 3 bases not matched to a gene; V was cut back by 6 bases and J by 0 bases. From germline, CDR1 is SGHRS and CDR2 YFSETQ. The CDR3 has 15 amino acids. The CDR3 loop reads CASTLAGGSSYEQYF. The CDR3 DNA sequence: TGCGCCAGCACACTAGCGGGAGGGAGCTCCTACGAGCAGTACTTC.

The V and J genes are TRBV9 and TRBJ2-5; no definite D call. The CDR3 is 14 residues long. V was pared by 2 bases and J by 2 bases, with 10 bases between. Germline V lookup: CDR1 SGDLS, CDR2 YYNGEE. The CDR3 sequence is CASSVFANQETQYF. CDR3 DNA: TGTGCCAGCAGCGTCTTTGCGAATCAAGAGACCCAGTACTTC. Using reference TRBV9 and TRBJ2-5 for the parts outside the CDR3, the full variable domain is DSGVTQTPKHLITATGQRVTLRCSPRSGDLSVYWYQQSLDQGLQFLIQYYNGEERAKGNILERFSAQQFPDLHSELNLSSLELGDSALYFCASSVFANQETQYFGPGTRLLVL.